The present entry profiles one T cell receptor beta chain with its context. The antigen remains unidentified. V was shortened by 9 bases and J by 8 bases, with 10 bases between the two germline ends. The CDR3 runs to 10 residues. Germline lookup yields CDR1 SNHLY and CDR2 FYNNEI. The authors extracted at least 6 micrograms of total RNA per sample. The sample is drawn from a study of blood T cells in healthy people across ages. PCR was performed a second time for 7 to 11 cycles using a sample-barcoded 5' primer and a J-beta primer mix. TCRdb recomputed calls from the 5' RACE reads with MiXCR, one row per CDR3 protein. Of about 1 million distinct CDR3 sequences in the sample, approximately 26% are singletons; the top ten hold approximately 0.75%. Study-wide results and limits: As age increased, TCR beta diversity per million T cells fell in a roughly linear fashion. Diversity estimated from one million T cells was considered an underestimate.

This sample was also put to use in a study of T cells of mothers and their children. According to that study: There were over 9 million TCR beta CDR3 reads from each mother and around 2.7 million from each child.

The chain couples TRBV2 to TRBJ1-2; D gene ambiguous. Sequenced: blood. The receptor comes from a girl under 10 years old in good health. The CDR3 reads CASSHRGYTF. The CDR3 coding sequence is TGTGCCAGTTCACATAGGGGCTACACCTTC.